A single sample is the source of the 25 T cell receptor beta chains below, sequenced in a study of blood T cell repertoires in COVID-19. Produced via immunoSEQ multiplex PCR; TCRdb's table is partial and in-frame only. The table has 200,000 or so clones, about 90% seen once; the top ten hold about 4%. The sample consisted of PBMCs or T cells enriched from blood (not recorded which). The source of these receptors is a woman under 40 who had been exposed to COVID-19.

The chain combines TRBV11-2 with TRBJ2-1, with TRBD2 matching 7 bases. Germline V gene lookup returns CDR1 SGHAT and CDR2 FQNNGV. The CDR3 length is 16 residues. The trim removed 5 bases at V and 2 bases at J, leaving 9 bases unmatched. In DNA form, the CDR3 reads TGTGCCAGCAGCGATTGGGCTAGCGGCACCTACAATGAGCAGTTCTTC. Translation gives CASSDWASGTYNEQFF.

The chain employs TRBV27 and TRBJ1-5; TRBD1 aligns across 11 bases. Germline trimming cut 6 bases from V and 4 bases from J; bases unmatched to any gene: 2. CDR1 MNHEY and CDR2 SMNVEV come from the germline V gene (reference sequence). The CDR3 totals 14 residues. CDR3 bases: TGTGCCAGCAGGGGGACAGGGGGGAATCAGCCCCAGCATTTT. This translates into CASRGTGGNQPQHF.

The V call is TRBV4-1, the J call TRBJ2-2; 9 nucleotides agree with TRBD1. The junction had 5 bases not matched to a gene; V was cut back by 3 bases and J by 6 bases. The CDR3 is 15 amino acids. Germline loops: CDR1 MGHRA, CDR2 YSYEKL. CDR3 region: CASSQGQGLAGELFF. Written as DNA, the CDR3 is TGCGCCAGCAGCCAGGGACAGGGTCTCGCCGGGGAGCTGTTTTTT.

V and J are TRBV7-9 and TRBJ2-7, with 8 bases aligning to TRBD1. The V segment lost 5 bases and the J segment 3 bases; nucleotides outside the gene matches: 9. The CDR3 loop spans 15 amino acids. CDR1 is SEHNR, CDR2 FQNEAQ, per germline (reference sequence). The CDR3 bases are TGTGCCAGCAGCCCCACTTCGGGACAGGTCTACGAGCAGTACTTC. It translates to CASSPTSGQVYEQYF.

This rearrangement joins TRBV7-9 to TRBJ1-1; possible D gene TRBD1, 6 bases. Germline CDR1 is SEHNR and CDR2 is FQNEAQ (reference sequence). V dropped 5 bases and J dropped 2 bases, with 18 bases sitting between them. CDR3 length: 16 residues. The CDR3 coding sequence is TGTGCCAGCAGCCCTTCTTCGGCAGGGGCTAACACTGAAGCTTTCTTT. This encodes CASSPSSAGANTEAFF.

The gene calls are TRBV5-1 and TRBJ1-2; D perhaps matches TRBD1 (6 bases). The germline CDR1 and CDR2 sequences are SGHRS and YFSETQ. Trimming left V 5 bases short and J 5 bases short, with 22 bases between. The CDR3 is 16 residues long. The CDR3 DNA sequence: TGCGCCAGCAGTCCACGTACAGGGAAATATGGGTATGGCTACACCTTC. This translates into CASSPRTGKYGYGYTF.

This clone was seen a handful of times. The V gene is TRBV5-4, the J gene TRBJ2-7; D may be TRBD2 (5 bases). CDR1 SGHNT and CDR2 YYREEE come from the germline V gene (reference sequence). V dropped 5 bases and J dropped 5 bases, with 14 bases sitting between them. CDR3 length: 13 residues. The CDR3 DNA is TGTGCCAGCAGGGTGGCGGAAGCGGACGAGCAGTACTTC. Protein product: CASRVAEADEQYF.

The chain uses TRBV30 and TRBJ2-7; 9 nucleotides line up with TRBD1. The CDR3 runs 13 residues. Trimming took 5 bases from V and 2 from J; bases not matched to a gene: 4. The germline V gene has CDR1 GTSNPN and CDR2 SVGIG (reference sequence). The CDR3 loop is CAWADRGTYEQYF. The DNA of the CDR3 is TGTGCCTGGGCTGACAGGGGGACCTACGAGCAGTACTTC. Complete variable domain (other parts from reference TRBV30 and TRBJ2-7): SQTIHQWPATLVQPVGSPLSLECTVEGTSNPNLYWYRQAAGRGLQLLFYSVGIGQISSEVPQNLSASRPQDRQFILSSKKLLLSDSGFYLCAWADRGTYEQYFGPGTRLTVT.

DNA for the CDR3: TGTGCCGCCTCGATGGGCGGGTCCTACGAGCAGTACTTC. This translates into CAASMGGSYEQYF. The chain has TRBV28 and TRBJ2-7; tentative D call: TRBD2 (5 bases). Germline V gives CDR1 MDHEN, CDR2 SYDVKM. The CDR3 extends over 13 amino acids. V was pared by 11 bases and J by 1 base, with 15 bases between.

This chain connects TRBV20-1 to TRBJ1-5; 10 bases fit TRBD1. The CDR3 loop spans 16 amino acids. Trimming cost V 3 bases and J 4 bases; bases outside gene matches: 9. Germline CDR1 is DFQATT and CDR2 is SNEGSKA (reference sequence). The CDR3 protein is CSASAGTGVNNQPQHF. The CDR3 nucleotides read TGCAGTGCTAGTGCCGGGACAGGGGTAAATAATCAGCCCCAGCATTTT.

On this clone itself: The sample carries other DNA sequences with the same CDR3. V gene TRBV7-9 combines with J gene TRBJ1-1; D is possibly TRBD1 (5 bases). Germline V gives CDR1 SEHNR, CDR2 FQNEAQ (reference sequence). The CDR3 totals 14 residues. The germline V and J ends were trimmed by 1 base and 1 base, with 7 bases remaining between them. The CDR3 bases are TGTGCCAGCAGCTTAGAAACAGGGAACACTGAAGCTTTCTTT. It specifies CASSLETGNTEAFF.

In its sample, this clone was seen once. V is TRBV6-5 and J is TRBJ2-7; D remains unclear. The CDR3 is 15 amino acids. Per germline, CDR1 MNHEY and CDR2 SVGAGI. With 0 bases removed from V and 4 bases from J, the gap between germline ends came to 13 bases. The CDR3 here is CASSYSRLILYEQYF. The CDR3 bases are TGTGCCAGCAGTTACTCGAGACTGATACTGTACGAGCAGTACTTC.

This rearrangement joins TRBV18 to TRBJ1-4; TRBD1 matches 7 bases. Germline-derived CDR1 and CDR2 are KGHSH and LQKENI. This CDR3 comprises 19 residues. V shed 1 base and J 5 bases; nucleotides not matched to a gene: 16. The CDR3, as DNA: TGTGCCAGCTCACCACTGGCAGGGGGTCAAACAAGCCGGAATGAAAAACTGTTTTTT. It specifies CASSPLAGGQTSRNEKLFF.

This clone was seen once. The chain has TRBV19 and TRBJ2-7; 13 bases agree with TRBD2. The junction had 12 bases not matched to a gene; V was cut back by 6 bases and J by 4 bases. CDR3 size: 17 residues. Germline values: CDR1 LNHDA, CDR2 SQIVND (reference sequence). The CDR3 protein is CASSRTSGRGQTYEQYF. As DNA, the CDR3 is TGTGCCAGTAGCCGGACTAGCGGGAGAGGCCAAACTTACGAGCAGTACTTC.

The chain employs TRBV4-1 and TRBJ1-1; 8 bases match TRBD1. From germline, CDR1 is MGHRA and CDR2 YSYEKL. The J segment lost 1 base and the V segment lost 6 bases, leaving 4 bases of the junction unmatched. CDR3 length equals 14 residues. The CDR3 spells CASSFRGPNTEAFF. CDR3 sequence (DNA): TGCGCCAGCAGTTTCAGGGGGCCGAACACTGAAGCTTTCTTT.

This chain connects TRBV7-9 to TRBJ2-2, with 10 bases aligning to TRBD2. The CDR3 is made up of 17 amino acids. The V gene's germline CDR1 is SEHNR and CDR2 FQNEAQ (reference sequence). After removal of 5 bases from V and 6 bases from J, the junction contained 12 bases not matched to a gene. For the CDR3, the DNA is TGTGCCAGCAGCCCCTTCCGGAATAGCGGGAGGTCCGGGGAGCTGTTTTTT. Its translation is CASSPFRNSGRSGELFF. Full variable domain (remainder filled in from reference TRBV7-9 and TRBJ2-2): DTGVSQNPRHKITKRGQNVTFRCDPISEHNRLYWYRQTLGQGPEFLTYFQNEAQLEKSRLLSDRFSAERPKGSFSTLEIQRTEQGDSAMYLCASSPFRNSGRSGELFFGEGSRLTVL.

The CDR3 coding sequence is TGTGCCAGCAAACAGGTAGCGGGAGGTAATGAGCAGTTCTTC. It specifies CASKQVAGGNEQFF. This sequence joins TRBV2 and TRBJ2-1, with 10 bases identical to TRBD2. CDR1 is SNHLY and CDR2 is FYNNEI in the germline V gene. The CDR3 length is 14 residues. V was pared by 7 bases and J by 7 bases, with 7 bases of the junction left unmatched. The complete variable domain, with remaining parts taken from reference TRBV2 and TRBJ2-1, reads EPEVTQTPSHQVTQMGQEVILRCVPISNHLYFYWYRQILGQKVEFLVSFYNNEISEKSEIFDDQFSVERPDGSNFTLKIRSTKLEDSAMYFCASKQVAGGNEQFFGPGTRLTVL.

This clone has a handful of counts. The V call is TRBV7-3, the J call TRBJ2-1, with D possibly being TRBD2 (6 bases). The CDR3 is 13 amino acids. Germline values: CDR1 SGHTA, CDR2 FQGTGA. Trimming removed 2 bases from V and 5 bases from J, with 7 bases in between. The DNA of the CDR3 is TGTGCCAGCAGCTTAGGACTAAACAATGAGCAGTTCTTC. Translation gives CASSLGLNNEQFF.

This chain's CDR3 is CASSIPFWFRLRETQYF. The CDR3 DNA is TGTGCCAGTAGTATTCCTTTTTGGTTCCGGTTACGGGAGACCCAGTACTTC. The gene calls are TRBV19 and TRBJ2-5; D is unresolved. From germline, CDR1 is LNHDA and CDR2 SQIVND (reference sequence). V was shortened by 3 bases and J by 5 bases, with 22 bases between the two germline ends. The CDR3 runs 17 residues.

The chain carries TRBV6-5 and TRBJ1-6, with D tentatively TRBD1 (5 bases). This CDR3 region has 13 residues. Germline CDR1 MNHEY, CDR2 SVGAGI. V was shortened by 5 bases and J by 7 bases, with 9 bases between the two germline ends. The CDR3 is CASSRGLNSPLHF. The CDR3 nucleotides read TGTGCCAGCAGTAGGGGATTAAATTCACCCCTCCACTTT.

The chain links TRBV28 to TRBJ1-2; 7 bases line up with TRBD1. V trimming: 1 base; J trimming: 8 bases; junction bases outside the gene matches: 4. The germline gives CDR1 MDHEN, CDR2 SYDVKM. The CDR3 runs to 13 residues. The CDR3 spells CASSLLTGAGYTF. The CDR3, as DNA: TGTGCCAGCAGTTTATTAACAGGGGCCGGCTACACCTTC.

J is TRBJ1-4 and V is TRBV5-1, with 7 bases aligning to TRBD1. The CDR3 is made up of 16 amino acids. J lost 8 bases, V lost 3 bases, and 13 bases had no gene match. Germline V CDR1 and CDR2: SGHRS, YFSETQ. CDR3 residues: CASSYGQEGDPEKLFF. The DNA of the CDR3 is TGCGCCAGCAGCTATGGACAGGAAGGAGACCCAGAAAAACTGTTTTTT. Together with reference TRBV5-1 and TRBJ1-4, the CDR3 gives the full variable domain: KAGVTQTPRYLIKTRGQQVTLSCSPISGHRSVSWYQQTPGQGLQFLFEYFSETQRNKGNFPGRFSGRQFSNSRSEMNVSTLELGDSALYLCASSYGQEGDPEKLFFGSGTQLSVL.

The V gene is TRBV7-9, the J gene TRBJ2-2, with 7 bases aligning to TRBD2. Per the germline V gene, CDR1 is SEHNR and CDR2 is FQNEAQ (reference sequence). The length of the CDR3 is 16 residues. V was clipped by 5 bases and J by 8 bases; unmatched bases: 14. The CDR3 DNA reads TGTGCCAGCAGCCCTCGGGAGGAGGTCCGGGGAGGGGAGCTGTTTTTT. Residues: CASSPREEVRGGELFF.

This clone has just a few counts. The CDR3 reads CASSQEGLSAYEQYF. The CDR3 bases are TGCGCCAGCAGCCAAGAAGGACTCTCAGCCTACGAGCAGTACTTC. The chain links TRBV4-1 to TRBJ2-7, with a tentative D call TRBD2 (5 bases). Trimming removed 0 bases at V and 2 bases at J, with 11 bases between. From germline, CDR1 is MGHRA and CDR2 YSYEKL. The CDR3 is 15 residues long.

The rearrangement links TRBV28 to TRBJ1-5; D may be TRBD1 (5 bases). From germline, CDR1 is MDHEN and CDR2 SYDVKM. Trimming left V 2 bases short and J 1 base short, with 15 bases between. CDR3 length equals 17 residues. The CDR3 spells CASSLVTQGGSNQPQHF. In DNA, the CDR3 is TGTGCCAGCAGTTTAGTAACGCAGGGTGGGAGCAATCAGCCCCAGCATTTT.